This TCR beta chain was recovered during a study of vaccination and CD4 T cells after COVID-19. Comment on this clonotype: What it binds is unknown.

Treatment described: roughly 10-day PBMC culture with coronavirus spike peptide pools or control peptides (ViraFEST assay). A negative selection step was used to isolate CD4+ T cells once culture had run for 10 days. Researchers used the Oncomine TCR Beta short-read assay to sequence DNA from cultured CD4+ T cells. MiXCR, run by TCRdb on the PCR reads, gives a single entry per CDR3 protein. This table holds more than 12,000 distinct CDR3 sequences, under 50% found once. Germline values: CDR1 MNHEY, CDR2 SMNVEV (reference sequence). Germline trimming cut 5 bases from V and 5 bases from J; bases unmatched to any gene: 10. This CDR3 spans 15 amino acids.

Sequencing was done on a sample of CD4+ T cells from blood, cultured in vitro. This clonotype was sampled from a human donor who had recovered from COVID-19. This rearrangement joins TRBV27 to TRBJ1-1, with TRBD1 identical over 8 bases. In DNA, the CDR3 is TGTGCCAGCAGTCCCACCGGACAGGGAATAACTGAAGCTTTCTTT. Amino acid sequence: CASSPTGQGITEAFF.